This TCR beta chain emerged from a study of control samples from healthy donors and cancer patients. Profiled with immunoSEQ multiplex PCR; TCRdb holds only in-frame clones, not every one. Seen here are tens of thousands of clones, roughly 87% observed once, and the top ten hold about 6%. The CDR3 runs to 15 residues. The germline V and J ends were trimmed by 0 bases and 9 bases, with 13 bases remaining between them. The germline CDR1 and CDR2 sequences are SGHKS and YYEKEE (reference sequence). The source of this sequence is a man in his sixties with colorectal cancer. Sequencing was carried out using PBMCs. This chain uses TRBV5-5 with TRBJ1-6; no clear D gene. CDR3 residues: CASSLVAGEVSPLHF. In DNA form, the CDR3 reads TGTGCCAGCAGCTTGGTGGCGGGAGAGGTTTCACCCCTCCACTTT.